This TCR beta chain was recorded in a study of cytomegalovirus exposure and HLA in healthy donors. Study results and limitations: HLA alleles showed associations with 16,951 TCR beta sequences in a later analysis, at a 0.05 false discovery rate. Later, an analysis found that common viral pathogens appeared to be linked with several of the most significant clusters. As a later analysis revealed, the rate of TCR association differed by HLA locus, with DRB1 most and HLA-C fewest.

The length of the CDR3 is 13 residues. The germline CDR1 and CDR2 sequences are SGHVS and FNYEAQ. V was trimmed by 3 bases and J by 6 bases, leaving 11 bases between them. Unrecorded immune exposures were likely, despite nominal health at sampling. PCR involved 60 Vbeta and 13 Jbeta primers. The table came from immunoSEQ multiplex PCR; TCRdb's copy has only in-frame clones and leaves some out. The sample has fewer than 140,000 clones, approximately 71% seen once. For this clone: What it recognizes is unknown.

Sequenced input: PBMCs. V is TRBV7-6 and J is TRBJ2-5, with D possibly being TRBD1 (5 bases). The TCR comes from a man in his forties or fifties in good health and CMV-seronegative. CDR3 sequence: CASSFTDRQTQYF. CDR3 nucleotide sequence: TGTGCCAGCAGCTTCACCGACAGACAGACCCAGTACTTC.